The 25 T cell receptor beta chains below were found in one sample sequenced in a study of spatial heterogeneity in lung cancer (dated by TCRdb to between 2019 and 2020). The sample's time point label, decoded: sample taken at primary tumor resection. Whole RNA extracted from tumor and nontumor lung tissue, or from cryopreserved PBMC samples, was used for TCR sequencing without cell sorting. The library was obtained by 5' RACE. Sequencing was performed on a NextSeq 500. The public sequencing data were trimmed at Q25 with fastp and processed into clonotypes with MiXCR by TCRdb, which kept only in-frame beta chains. Merged by CDR3 protein, the rows form single entries marked with the most common genes and DNA. The sample table shows 8,500 to 14,000 distinct CDR3 sequences, and around 4% are seen once. The ten top clones hold just over 7.5% of the sample. The material was normal lung tissue next to the tumor, obtained at surgery. The source of these receptors is a male donor with early-stage non-small cell lung cancer.

A remark on this clonotype: As an off-target read in a library built for alpha chains, this beta chain has a frequency of little significance. The chain employs TRBV13 and TRBJ2-7, with D perhaps matching TRBD1 or TRBD2 (6 bases each). Germline V gene lookup returns CDR1 PRHDT and CDR2 FYEKMQ (reference sequence). The length of the CDR3 is 15 residues. The germline V and J ends were trimmed by 4 bases and 2 bases, with 15 bases remaining between them. In nucleotides, the CDR3 is TGTGCCAGCAGCTCCGCCGGGGGCCGCACCTACGAGCAGTACTTC. Its translation: CASSSAGGRTYEQYF. Full variable domain (outside the CDR3, taken from reference TRBV13 and TRBJ2-7): AAGVIQSPRHLIKEKRETATLKCYPIPRHDTVYWYQQGPGQDPQFLISFYEKMQSDKGSIPDRFSAQQFSDYHSELNMSSLELGDSALYFCASSSAGGRTYEQYFGPGTRLTVT.

This clonotype was picked up many times. For a library built for alpha chains, this beta chain is a stray read; little rests on its size. The chain recombines TRBV5-1 with TRBJ1-5; possibly TRBD1 for D (6 bases). V was trimmed by 5 bases and J by 3 bases, leaving 15 bases between them. Germline CDR1 and CDR2: SGHRS and YFSETQ. The length of the CDR3 is 15 residues. The CDR3 nucleotides are TGCGCCAGCAGACCAGACCCGGGGGCCAATCAGCCCCAGCATTTT. Its translation: CASRPDPGANQPQHF.

At least ten counts were recorded for this clonotype. This beta chain represents an off-target read in a library built for alpha chains; its size is of limited meaning. Here the CDR3 DNA reads TGTGCCAGCACCCCGGGGGTCGGCAATGAGCAGTTCTTC. As protein: CASTPGVGNEQFF. The chain uses TRBV7-9 and TRBJ2-1; D perhaps matches TRBD2 (6 bases). Looked up from germline, CDR1 is SEHNR and CDR2 is FQNEAQ (reference sequence). Trimming stripped 7 bases from V and 6 bases from J, with 13 bases between. The CDR3 length is 13 residues.

Ten or more counts support this clonotype. This beta chain is an unintended read in a library built for alpha chains; its size means little. This chain links TRBV20-1 with TRBJ1-1, with D perhaps matching TRBD1 (5 bases). Germline assignment: CDR1 DFQATT and CDR2 SNEGSKA (reference sequence). V was pared by 5 bases and J by 4 bases, with 14 bases between. CDR3 size: 13 residues. The CDR3 DNA follows: TGCAGTGCTCCTCCTGTTAGGGGCACTGAAGCTTTCTTT. Translating it yields CSAPPVRGTEAFF.

In this sample, this clonotype turned up many times. The size of this beta chain means little, since it is a stray read in a library made for alpha chains. In DNA, the CDR3 is TGTGCCAGCAGAACAGGGACCGGGGAGCTGTTTTTT. It codes for CASRTGTGELFF. This chain links TRBV6-1 with TRBJ2-2; TRBD1 might be the D (6 bases). CDR1 MNHNS and CDR2 SASEGT come from the germline V gene. Trimming removed 6 bases at V and 5 bases at J, with 7 bases between. This CDR3 is built from 12 residues.

This clonotype was seen repeatedly, ten times or more. This beta chain is an unintended read in a library built for alpha chains; its size means little. V and J are TRBV20-1 and TRBJ1-5; D gene ambiguous. The V end was cut by 6 bases, the J end by 0 bases, with 21 bases between. Germline CDR1 reads DFQATT; CDR2 reads SNEGSKA (reference sequence). The CDR3 sequence is 17 residues long. CDR3 residues: CSAPYRGAGYSNQPQHF. CDR3 in DNA: TGCAGTGCCCCTTACCGGGGAGCTGGATATAGCAATCAGCCCCAGCATTTT.

This clonotype counts as medium-sized. In a library made to pick up alpha chains, this beta chain is a stray read with a size that means little. CDR3 protein: CASSYSGPSGLYNEQFF. DNA for the CDR3: TGTGCCAGCAGTTACTCAGGTCCTAGCGGACTCTACAATGAGCAGTTCTTC. The chain recombines TRBV6-6 with TRBJ2-1; TRBD2 matches 7 bases. The CDR3 totals 17 residues. Trimming took 0 bases from V and 3 from J; bases not matched to a gene: 8. Germline V lookup: CDR1 MNHNY, CDR2 SVGAGI (reference sequence).

This clonotype was found a few times. The library was designed around alpha chains, so this beta chain is a stray read whose abundance carries little weight. V and J are TRBV7-2 and TRBJ2-5, with TRBD2 matching 7 bases. The CDR3 is 15 residues long. V was clipped by 7 bases and J by 2 bases; unmatched bases: 10. Germline-derived CDR1 and CDR2 are SGHTA and FQGNSA. The CDR3 reads CASTLSGLRQETQYF. The CDR3 bases are TGTGCCAGCACCCTTAGCGGGTTACGACAAGAGACCCAGTACTTC.

Ten or more counts support this clonotype. This beta chain turned up in a library designed for alpha chains; as an off-target read, its abundance says little. The chain couples TRBV7-9 to TRBJ1-1; tentative D call: TRBD1 (5 bases). The V end lost 6 bases, the J end lost 4 bases, and 15 bases lay between the germline ends. This CDR3 region has 14 residues. CDR1 and CDR2 (germline): SEHNR, FQNEAQ (reference sequence). The CDR3 DNA is TGTGCCAGCAGACCCCAGGGCCTTACCACTGAAGCTTTCTTT. Protein product: CASRPQGLTTEAFF.

This clonotype was observed at least ten times. Since the library was made to target alpha chains, this beta chain is a stray read and its abundance is not meaningful. The chain carries TRBV20-1 and TRBJ1-5; 10 positions agree with TRBD1. With 6 bases clipped from V and 7 bases from J, the junction kept 6 bases outside the gene matches. From germline, CDR1 is DFQATT and CDR2 SNEGSKA (reference sequence). The CDR3 totals 13 residues. The CDR3 here is CSAHRTGGQPQHF. As DNA, the CDR3 is TGCAGTGCCCACCGGACAGGGGGACAGCCCCAGCATTTT.

This clonotype was counted ten times or more. As an off-target read in a library built for alpha chains, this beta chain has a frequency of little significance. This chain connects TRBV7-2 to TRBJ1-2; D possibly corresponds to TRBD1 (5 bases). V lost 5 bases to trimming and J lost 6 bases, with 13 bases between them. The germline CDR1 and CDR2 sequences are SGHTA and FQGNSA. The CDR3 length is 13 residues. CDR3 coding DNA: TGTGCCAGCAGCCCAGGACATCTCCATGGCTACACCTTC. Protein: CASSPGHLHGYTF.

This clonotype is categorized as medium-sized. This beta chain came through as a stray read in a library set up for alpha chains, and its size says little. The rearrangement links TRBV29-1 to TRBJ1-1; D might be TRBD1 (6 bases). This CDR3 contains 15 residues. V was pared by 5 bases and J by 1 base, with 17 bases between. CDR1 is SQVTM, CDR2 ANQGSEA, per germline. CDR3 sequence reads: CSVRRGRGTNTEAFF. Here the CDR3 DNA reads TGCAGCGTTAGACGGGGCAGGGGTACGAACACTGAAGCTTTCTTT.

This clonotype was detected ten times or more. Being off target in a library aimed at alpha chains, this beta chain has a size of little meaning. J is TRBJ1-4 and V is TRBV2, with TRBD1 matching over 12 bases. The V and J ends lost 6 bases and 7 bases, in that order; junction bases with no gene match: 9. Germline V gene data show CDR1 as SNHLY and CDR2 as FYNNEI. The CDR3 has 16 residues. The CDR3 coding sequence is TGTGCCAGCAGCGCCGGGACAGGGGGCCGGGGTGAAAAACTGTTTTTT. This translates into CASSAGTGGRGEKLFF.

This clonotype counts as medium-sized (0.01 to 0.1%). This beta chain was picked up by a library intended for alpha chains and is off target, so its count carries little meaning. The CDR3 nucleotides read TGTGCCAGCAGTCCTTCCCTCCTAGCGGGACATTCCTACGAGCAGTACTTC. This translates into CASSPSLLAGHSYEQYF. The chain uses TRBV6-5 and TRBJ2-7; TRBD2 agrees at 9 bases. The length of the CDR3 is 17 residues. CDR1 is MNHEY, CDR2 SVGAGI, per germline. J gave up 1 base and V 5 bases, and 12 bases lay outside the gene matches.

This clonotype has ten or more counts. A library prepared for alpha chains yielded this beta chain as an off-target read; its size is of little meaning. The rearrangement links TRBV10-3 to TRBJ2-3, with a possible D match to TRBD1 (5 bases). In germline, CDR1 is ENHRY, CDR2 SYGVKD. The CDR3 spans 15 residues. Deletions cut 3 bases from V and 1 base from J, with 11 bases between. The CDR3 bases are TGTGCCATCAGTGATTGGGGCGCTGGCACAGATACGCAGTATTTT. Its translation is CAISDWGAGTDTQYF.

By its share, this clonotype is medium-sized. As an off-target read in a library built for alpha chains, this beta chain has a frequency of little significance. The gene calls are TRBV20-1 and TRBJ2-3, with D possibly matching TRBD1 (6 bases). This CDR3 is 15 amino acids long. Trimming stripped 5 bases from V and 0 bases from J, with 15 bases between. Germline-derived CDR1 and CDR2 are DFQATT and SNEGSKA (reference sequence). The CDR3 sequence is CSAAKTGASTDTQYF. In nucleotides, the CDR3 is TGCAGTGCTGCAAAGACAGGTGCTAGCACAGATACGCAGTATTTT.

This clonotype showed up many times. The library was built for alpha chains, so this beta chain is an off-target read and its size means little. The chain is built from TRBV20-1 and TRBJ2-5; no reliable D call. V lost 1 base and J 5 bases, leaving 5 bases between the germline ends. Germline-derived CDR1 and CDR2 are DFQATT and SNEGSKA (reference sequence). The length of the CDR3 is 11 residues. This CDR3 reads CSARARETQYF. The CDR3 DNA reads as TGCAGTGCTAGAGCTAGGGAGACCCAGTACTTC.

Sample share makes this clonotype medium-sized. This beta chain slipped into a library made for alpha chains as a stray read, so its size is not meaningful. The chain has TRBV7-2 and TRBJ1-2, with D possibly being TRBD1 (5 bases). Germline loops: CDR1 SGHTA, CDR2 FQGNSA. V was trimmed by 6 bases and J by 4 bases, leaving 12 bases between them. The CDR3 is made up of 13 amino acids. The CDR3 region is CASRLDSSYGYTF. The CDR3 DNA sequence: TGTGCCAGCAGGCTCGACAGTTCCTATGGCTACACCTTC.

This clonotype has at least ten counts. Since the library was made to target alpha chains, this beta chain is a stray read and its abundance is not meaningful. V and J are TRBV27 and TRBJ1-5; possible D gene TRBD1, 6 bases. V was clipped by 7 bases and J by 2 bases, with 12 bases between them. CDR3 length: 14 residues. CDR1 and CDR2 from the germline V gene are MNHEY and SMNVEV (reference sequence). CDR3 loop: CASKGGSGNQPQHF. Here the CDR3 DNA reads TGTGCCAGCAAAGGGGGATCGGGCAATCAGCCCCAGCATTTT.

Many counts were recorded for this clonotype. This beta chain is an off-target read within a library intended for alpha chains, so its frequency means little. The rearrangement links TRBV2 to TRBJ1-5; maybe TRBD1 (5 bases). Trimming took off 6 bases at V and 1 base at J, with 13 bases between the two ends. This CDR3 is 15 amino acids long. Germline CDR1 reads SNHLY; CDR2 reads FYNNEI. CDR3 loop: CASSRGSPSNQPQHF. The CDR3 nucleotides read TGTGCCAGCAGCCGGGGCAGTCCGAGCAATCAGCCCCAGCATTTT.

On this clonotype: This beta chain appears as a stray read in a library generated for alpha chains; its size is not informative. The J gene is TRBJ2-5, the V gene TRBV12-3 or TRBV12-4, with 7 bases aligning to TRBD2. V was pared by 5 bases and J by 1 base, with 16 bases of the junction left unmatched. The CDR3 length is 18 residues. CDR3 nucleotide sequence: TGTGCCAGCAGTGCATACCTGACTAGCCGGAGTCTCCAAGAGACCCAGTACTTC. It translates to CASSAYLTSRSLQETQYF.

Concerning this clonotype: Because the library targeted alpha chains, this beta chain is an off-target read whose size means little. The chain has TRBV20-1 and TRBJ2-5; 10 bases match TRBD1. CDR3 length: 14 amino acids. Germline V gene lookup returns CDR1 DFQATT and CDR2 SNEGSKA (reference sequence). Trimming cost V 6 bases and J 6 bases; bases outside gene matches: 10. In DNA form, the CDR3 reads TGCAGTGCCGAACCTCAGACAGGGGGCCAGACCCAGTACTTC. The encoded protein is CSAEPQTGGQTQYF.

By sample fraction, this clonotype is medium-sized (0.01 to 0.1%). The library was built for alpha chains, so this beta chain is an off-target read and its size means little. V and J are TRBV20-1 and TRBJ2-3; 9 nucleotides line up with TRBD1. CDR1 and CDR2 from the germline V gene are DFQATT and SNEGSKA (reference sequence). V shed 6 bases and J 4 bases; nucleotides not matched to a gene: 11. There are 15 residues in the CDR3. CDR3 DNA sequence: TGCAGTGCACCGAGGGGACAGGGTTATTCAGATACGCAGTATTTT. Protein sequence: CSAPRGQGYSDTQYF.

This clonotype occurred many times. The library was prepared for alpha chains; this beta chain is a stray read, so its frequency means little. The chain is built from TRBV9 and TRBJ2-3; TRBD2 matches 8 bases. This CDR3 is 14 amino acids long. With V trimmed by 4 bases and J by 6 bases, 7 bases remained unmatched. Per the germline V gene, CDR1 is SGDLS and CDR2 is YYNGEE. The CDR3 here is CASSTWTSPDTQYF. CDR3 bases: TGTGCCAGCAGCACCTGGACTAGCCCCGATACGCAGTATTTT.

This clonotype was recorded at least ten times. The size of this beta chain means little, since it is a stray read in a library made for alpha chains. The rearrangement uses TRBV20-1 and TRBJ1-3, with D maybe TRBD1 (5 bases). This CDR3 contains 17 residues. The germline CDR1 and CDR2 sequences are DFQATT and SNEGSKA (reference sequence). The V and J ends lost 0 bases and 0 bases respectively, with 15 bases between them. Here the CDR3 reads CSARDNGNGGSGNTIYF. The CDR3 coding sequence is TGCAGTGCTAGAGACAATGGCAATGGGGGCTCTGGAAACACCATATATTTT.